A single sample is the source of the 14 T cell receptor beta chains below, sequenced in a study of cytomegalovirus exposure and HLA in healthy donors. The PCR used 60 Vbeta and 13 Jbeta primers. Profiled with immunoSEQ multiplex PCR; TCRdb holds only in-frame clones, not every one. Of roughly 150,000 clones in the sample, 82% are singletons; the top ten hold approximately 1.4%. Sequenced material: PBMCs. All receptors come from a girl aged 10-17 years in good health and CMV-seropositive.

The chain couples TRBV5-1 to TRBJ2-7, with D perhaps matching TRBD2 (7 bases). CDR1 is SGHRS, CDR2 YFSETQ, per germline. Deletions cut 2 bases from V and 2 bases from J, with 11 bases between. The CDR3 is made up of 14 amino acids. The CDR3 coding sequence is TGCGCCAGCAGCTTCGGGGGGCGAGCCTACGAGCAGTACTTC. It codes for CASSFGGRAYEQYF.

V is TRBV5-1 and J is TRBJ1-1, with D possibly TRBD1 on 5 matching bases. Germline CDR1 and CDR2: SGHRS and YFSETQ. This CDR3 region has 14 residues. With 4 bases removed from V and 1 base from J, the gap between germline ends came to 11 bases. CDR3 in DNA: TGCGCCAGCAGCCCCCTGACAGAGAACACTGAAGCTTTCTTT. Its protein product is CASSPLTENTEAFF. The full variable domain, in which reference TRBV5-1 and TRBJ1-1 provide the parts outside the CDR3, is KAGVTQTPRYLIKTRGQQVTLSCSPISGHRSVSWYQQTPGQGLQFLFEYFSETQRNKGNFPGRFSGRQFSNSRSEMNVSTLELGDSALYLCASSPLTENTEAFFGQGTRLTVV.

This clone has a handful of counts. The V and J genes are TRBV7-2 and TRBJ1-2, with TRBD1 matching over 9 bases. This CDR3 has 14 residues. J gave up 4 bases and V 5 bases, and 5 bases lay outside the gene matches. Germline V lookup: CDR1 SGHTA, CDR2 FQGNSA. The CDR3 DNA follows: TGTGCCAGCAGCCCGGGGGACAGGGCCTATGGCTACACCTTC. It is translated as CASSPGDRAYGYTF. Based on the CDR3 plus reference TRBV7-2 and TRBJ1-2, the full variable domain is GAGVSQSPSNKVTEKGKDVELRCDPISGHTALYWYRQSLGQGLEFLIYFQGNSAPDKSGLPSDRFSAERTGGSVSTLTIQRTQQEDSAVYLCASSPGDRAYGYTFGSGTRLTVV.

This chain uses TRBV6-1 with TRBJ1-5, with D maybe TRBD1 (5 bases). CDR1 MNHNS and CDR2 SASEGT come from the germline V gene. The CDR3 loop spans 15 amino acids. Trimming pared 0 bases from V and 3 bases from J, leaving 9 bases between. CDR3 sequence (DNA): TGTGCCAGCAGTGAAGCACAGGCGACCAATCAGCCCCAGCATTTT. Translation: CASSEAQATNQPQHF.

The chain combines TRBV2 with TRBJ1-5, with TRBD1 identical over 8 bases. CDR3 size: 15 residues. Germline V gene lookup returns CDR1 SNHLY and CDR2 FYNNEI. The V gene end was trimmed by 8 bases and the J gene end by 4 bases; junction bases not matched to a gene: 10. The CDR3 reads CASHSGTGGNQPQHF. The CDR3 coding sequence is TGTGCCAGCCATTCCGGGACAGGTGGAAATCAGCCCCAGCATTTT.

V usage is TRBV10-3 and J usage is TRBJ1-1; tentatively, D is TRBD1 (6 bases). V was trimmed by 3 bases and J by 1 base, leaving 9 bases between them. Germline V gene data show CDR1 as ENHRY and CDR2 as SYGVKD. CDR3 size: 14 residues. The CDR3: CAISEGGANTEAFF. The CDR3 bases are TGTGCCATCAGTGAAGGGGGGGCGAACACTGAAGCTTTCTTT.

Remarks on this clone: The sample holds other DNA sequences that translate to the same CDR3. The rearrangement joins TRBV15 to TRBJ2-7; TRBD2 agrees at 9 bases. The CDR3 sequence is 18 residues long. J was trimmed by 2 bases and V by 0 bases; bases with no gene match: 11. Germline V gene sequence: CDR1 LNHNV, CDR2 YYDKDF (reference sequence). The CDR3, as DNA: TGTGCCACCAGCAGAGATAGGGAAGGGACTAGCTTACCCTACGAGCAGTACTTC. Protein product: CATSRDREGTSLPYEQYF.

The chain employs TRBV7-8 and TRBJ1-5; a weak D match, TRBD1 (5 bases). The CDR3 extends over 17 amino acids. Trimming took off 1 base at V and 2 bases at J, with 15 bases between the two ends. The germline V gene has CDR1 SGHVS and CDR2 FQNEAQ. CDR3 residues: CASSLGRAGMGNQPQHF. The DNA of the CDR3 is TGTGCCAGCAGCTTAGGTCGAGCAGGGATGGGCAATCAGCCCCAGCATTTT.

The chain uses TRBV5-1 and TRBJ2-1; 10 bases line up with TRBD2. V was clipped by 4 bases and J by 5 bases; unmatched bases: 9. There are 16 residues in the CDR3. In germline, CDR1 is SGHRS, CDR2 YFSETQ. CDR3 nucleotide sequence: TGCGCCAGCAGCACCTTAGCGGGAGGCCTTAACAATGAGCAGTTCTTC. Translated, it gives CASSTLAGGLNNEQFF.

The rearrangement links TRBV14 to TRBJ1-1, with unresolved D. Germline CDR1 SGHDN, CDR2 FVKESK. This CDR3 has 13 amino acids. Trimming left V 7 bases short and J 4 bases short, with 13 bases between. CDR3 DNA sequence: TGTGCCAGCACCAGAGGCAGTAGCACTGAAGCTTTCTTT. This translates into CASTRGSSTEAFF.

The V and J genes are TRBV13 and TRBJ2-7; 10 nucleotides align to TRBD2. With V trimmed by 6 bases and J by 3 bases, 5 bases remained unmatched. Germline CDR1 reads PRHDT; CDR2 reads FYEKMQ (reference sequence). There are 14 residues in the CDR3. CDR3 coding DNA: TGTGCCAGCAGAAGAGCGGGGGGGAACTACGAGCAGTACTTC. This sequence encodes CASRRAGGNYEQYF.

The chain links TRBV7-3 to TRBJ1-2; maybe TRBD1 (6 bases). Germline loops: CDR1 SGHTA, CDR2 FQGTGA. This CDR3 is 16 amino acids long. With 1 base removed from V and 3 bases from J, the gap between germline ends came to 15 bases. The CDR3 loop is CASSLRPETGYYGYTF. In DNA, the CDR3 is TGTGCCAGCAGCTTAAGACCGGAAACAGGGTACTATGGCTACACCTTC.

The chain couples TRBV10-3 to TRBJ1-6, with TRBD1 matching 7 bases. The CDR3 sequence is 17 residues long. Germline V CDR1 and CDR2: ENHRY, SYGVKD. V lost 2 bases and J lost 7; bases outside the gene matches: 11. The CDR3 region is CAISEQRRGDLNSPLHF. The CDR3 region has the DNA TGTGCCATCAGTGAGCAGCGCAGGGGGGATCTAAATTCACCCCTCCACTTT.

The CDR3 region is CASSQDTSGGEQYF. The CDR3 DNA reads as TGCGCCAGCAGCCAAGACACATCGGGGGGCGAGCAGTACTTC. The gene calls are TRBV4-3 and TRBJ2-7; 7 bases are a match to TRBD2. The CDR3 runs to 14 residues. The V and J ends lost 0 bases and 6 bases, in that order; junction bases with no gene match: 5. From germline, CDR1 is LGHNA and CDR2 YSLEER.